This TCR beta chain stems from a study of cytotoxic CD8 clonotypes in ibrutinib-treated CLL. This CDR3 spans 16 amino acids. Germline assignment: CDR1 SGHRS and CDR2 YFSETQ. The V end lost 4 bases, the J end lost 0 bases, and 14 bases lay between the germline ends. Profiled with immunoSEQ multiplex PCR; TCRdb holds only in-frame clones, not every one. The data contain fewer than 400,000 clones, 67% of them seen just once; the ten biggest clones take up roughly 6.3%. The V and J genes are TRBV5-1 and TRBJ1-3; D possibly corresponds to TRBD1 (5 bases). The sequences come from PBMCs, collected after 36 months of ibrutinib treatment. This sequence originates from a human donor with chronic lymphocytic leukemia. In DNA, the CDR3 is TGCGCCAGCAGCACCGGACAAGACCCCTCTGGAAACACCATATATTTT. Protein: CASSTGQDPSGNTIYF. Using reference TRBV5-1 and TRBJ1-3 for the parts outside the CDR3, the full variable domain is KAGVTQTPRYLIKTRGQQVTLSCSPISGHRSVSWYQQTPGQGLQFLFEYFSETQRNKGNFPGRFSGRQFSNSRSEMNVSTLELGDSALYLCASSTGQDPSGNTIYFGEGSWLTVV.